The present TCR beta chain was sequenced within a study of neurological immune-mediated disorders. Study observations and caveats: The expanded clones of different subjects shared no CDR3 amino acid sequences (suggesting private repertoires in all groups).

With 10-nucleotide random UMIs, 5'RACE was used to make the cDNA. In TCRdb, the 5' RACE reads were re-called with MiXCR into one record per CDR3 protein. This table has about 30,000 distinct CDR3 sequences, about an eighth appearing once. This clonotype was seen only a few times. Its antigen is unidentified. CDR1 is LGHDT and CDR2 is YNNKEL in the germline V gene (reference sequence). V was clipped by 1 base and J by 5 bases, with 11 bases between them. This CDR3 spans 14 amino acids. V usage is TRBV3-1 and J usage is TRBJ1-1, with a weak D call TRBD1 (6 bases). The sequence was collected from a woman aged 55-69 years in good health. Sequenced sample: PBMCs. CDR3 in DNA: TGTGCCAGCAGCCAAGGCTGGCAGGGGACTGAAGCTTTCTTT. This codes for CASSQGWQGTEAFF.